The 12 T cell receptor beta chains presented below share a single source sample, sequenced in a study of shared clonotypes between healthy human individuals. Clones were sequenced by immunoSEQ multiplex PCR, and TCRdb holds only the in-frame ones, with some missing. The table records approximately 1,500,000 clones, 95% to 99% of them present only once. Source material: naive CD4+ T cells sorted from blood. Described subset: CD45RA+ positively selected. These receptors originate from a man aged 25 to 45 in good health.

The chain has TRBV5-6 and TRBJ1-1; D gene ambiguous. V lost 0 bases and J 1 base, leaving 10 bases between the germline ends. Germline V gene data show CDR1 as SGHDT and CDR2 as YYEEEE. The CDR3 spans 15 residues. The CDR3 here is CASSLARAGNTEAFF. The CDR3 bases are TGTGCCAGCAGCTTGGCAAGGGCAGGGAACACTGAAGCTTTCTTT.

The chain has TRBV7-2 and TRBJ2-7; D possibly corresponds to TRBD2 (6 bases). CDR1 and CDR2 from the germline V gene are SGHTA and FQGNSA. V lost 5 bases, J lost 5 bases, and 13 bases lay in between. This CDR3 is built from 13 residues. The CDR3 sequence: CASSPRGIDEQYF. CDR3 in DNA: TGTGCCAGCAGCCCCCGGGGGATCGACGAGCAGTACTTC. The whole variable domain, filled in from reference TRBV7-2 and TRBJ2-7, reads GAGVSQSPSNKVTEKGKDVELRCDPISGHTALYWYRQSLGQGLEFLIYFQGNSAPDKSGLPSDRFSAERTGGSVSTLTIQRTQQEDSAVYLCASSPRGIDEQYFGPGTRLTVT.

This clone was counted a single time. Other DNA sequences in this specimen translate into the identical CDR3. V is TRBV7-8 and J is TRBJ2-3; no clear D gene. CDR3 length: 12 amino acids. The germline CDR1 and CDR2 sequences are SGHVS and FQNEAQ. Trimming stripped 3 bases from V and 1 base from J, with 2 bases between. The CDR3 sequence: CASSLGTDTQYF. DNA of the CDR3: TGTGCCAGCAGCTTGGGCACAGATACGCAGTATTTT.

The chain links TRBV7-2 to TRBJ2-7, with 10 bases that match TRBD2. This CDR3 spans 17 amino acids. Looked up from germline, CDR1 is SGHTA and CDR2 is FQGNSA. V was clipped by 7 bases and J by 0 bases; unmatched bases: 12. The CDR3 loop is CASTPVGAGGSSYEQYF. CDR3 in DNA: TGTGCCAGCACCCCTGTGGGAGCGGGAGGGAGCTCCTACGAGCAGTACTTC.

V is TRBV7-2 and J is TRBJ2-7; no clear D. The CDR3 totals 9 residues. Germline CDR1 is SGHTA and CDR2 is FQGNSA. CDR3 DNA: TGTGCTAGACCCTACGAGCAGTACTTC. Its protein is CARPYEQYF. Variable domain in full (rest from reference TRBV7-2 and TRBJ2-7): GAGVSQSPSNKVTEKGKDVELRCDPISGHTALYWYRQSLGQGLEFLIYFQGNSAPDKSGLPSDRFSAERTGGSVSTLTIQRTQQEDSAVYLCARPYEQYFGPGTRLTVT.

This sequence joins TRBV7-2 and TRBJ1-2; D is unclear. The germline V gene has CDR1 SGHTA and CDR2 FQGNSA. V lost 5 bases, J lost 6 bases, and 16 bases lay in between. The CDR3 spans 14 residues. The CDR3 region is CASSPQWSLDGYTF. In DNA, the CDR3 is TGTGCCAGCAGCCCCCAGTGGAGCTTGGATGGCTACACCTTC.

Comment on this clone: This same CDR3 is encoded by further DNA sequences in the sample. The chain uses TRBV28 and TRBJ2-2; D uncertain. Germline CDR1 is MDHEN and CDR2 is SYDVKM. The V gene lost 2 bases and the J gene lost 3 bases, with 7 bases spanning the gap. The CDR3 is 14 amino acids. This chain's CDR3 is CASSLPLDTGELFF. The DNA for the CDR3 is TGTGCCAGCAGTTTACCCCTGGACACCGGGGAGCTGTTTTTT.

Comment on this clone: The same CDR3 is also encoded by other DNA sequences in this sample. V is TRBV19 and J is TRBJ1-1; D ambiguous. Trimming left V 3 bases short and J 1 base short, with 9 bases between. Germline assignment: CDR1 LNHDA and CDR2 SQIVND (reference sequence). The CDR3 covers 14 residues. This CDR3 reads CASSIGQANTEAFF. In DNA form, the CDR3 reads TGTGCCAGTAGTATCGGGCAGGCGAACACTGAAGCTTTCTTT. Drawing the rest from reference TRBV19 and TRBJ1-1, the complete variable domain is DGGITQSPKYLFRKEGQNVTLSCEQNLNHDAMYWYRQDPGQGLRLIYYSQIVNDFQKGDIAEGYSVSREKKESFPLTVTSAQKNPTAFYLCASSIGQANTEAFFGQGTRLTVV.

The J gene is TRBJ2-3, the V gene TRBV19; no firm D call. V gave up 3 bases and J gave up 8 bases, with 12 bases separating them. This CDR3 comprises 13 residues. Germline CDR1 and CDR2: LNHDA and SQIVND (reference sequence). CDR3 loop: CASSIGPQGTQYF. The CDR3 DNA reads TGTGCCAGTAGTATCGGACCTCAAGGTACGCAGTATTTT.

This chain joins TRBV6-5 and TRBJ1-1; TRBD1 might be the D (6 bases). V lost 6 bases and J 1 base, leaving 12 bases between the germline ends. This CDR3 has 14 amino acids. Germline V gene sequence: CDR1 MNHEY, CDR2 SVGAGI. This CDR3 is CASREGVANTEAFF. The DNA of the CDR3 is TGTGCCAGCAGAGAGGGGGTTGCGAACACTGAAGCTTTCTTT.

The genes are TRBV5-1 and TRBJ2-6, with 8 bases aligning to TRBD1. This CDR3 spans 18 amino acids. The junction had 11 bases not matched to a gene; V was cut back by 0 bases and J by 6 bases. Germline V lookup: CDR1 SGHRS, CDR2 YFSETQ. CDR3 bases: TGCGCCAGCAGCTTGGTTGGGACAGGTCCGGGTGAGGCCAACGTCCTGACTTTC. Residues: CASSLVGTGPGEANVLTF.

The CDR3 DNA sequence: TGTGCCAGCAGCCAAGTACAGGGACCCACAACCTACGAGCAGTACTTC. Encoded protein: CASSQVQGPTTYEQYF. This sequence joins TRBV4-2 and TRBJ2-7; D is possibly TRBD1 (6 bases). Trimming removed 1 base at V and 2 bases at J, with 15 bases between. Germline assignment: CDR1 LGHNA and CDR2 YNFKEQ. This CDR3 has 16 amino acids.